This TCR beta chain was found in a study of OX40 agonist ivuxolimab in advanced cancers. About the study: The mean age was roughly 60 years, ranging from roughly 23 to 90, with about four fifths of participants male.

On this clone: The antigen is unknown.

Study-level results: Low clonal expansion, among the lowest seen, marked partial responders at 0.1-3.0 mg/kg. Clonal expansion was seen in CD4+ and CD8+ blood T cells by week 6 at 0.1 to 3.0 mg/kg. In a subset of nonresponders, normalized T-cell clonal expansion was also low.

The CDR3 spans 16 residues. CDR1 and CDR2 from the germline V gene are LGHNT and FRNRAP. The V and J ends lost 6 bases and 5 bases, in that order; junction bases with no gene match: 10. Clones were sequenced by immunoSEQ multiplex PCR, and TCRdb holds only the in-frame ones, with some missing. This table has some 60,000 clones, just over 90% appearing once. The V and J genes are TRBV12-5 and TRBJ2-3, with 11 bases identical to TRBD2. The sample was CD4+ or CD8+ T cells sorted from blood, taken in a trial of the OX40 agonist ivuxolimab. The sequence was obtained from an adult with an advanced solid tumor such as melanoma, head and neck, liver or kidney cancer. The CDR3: CASGQPGLAEKDTQYF. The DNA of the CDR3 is TGTGCTAGTGGCCAGCCGGGACTAGCGGAAAAAGATACGCAGTATTTT.